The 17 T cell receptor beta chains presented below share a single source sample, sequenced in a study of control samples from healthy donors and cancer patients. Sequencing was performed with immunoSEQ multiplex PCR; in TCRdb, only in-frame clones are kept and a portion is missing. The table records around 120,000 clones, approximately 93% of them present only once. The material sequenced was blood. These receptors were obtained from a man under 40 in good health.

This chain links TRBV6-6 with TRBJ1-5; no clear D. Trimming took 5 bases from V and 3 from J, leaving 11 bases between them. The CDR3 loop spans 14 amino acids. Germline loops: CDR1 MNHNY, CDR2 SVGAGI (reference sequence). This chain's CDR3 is CASSPRALNQPQHF. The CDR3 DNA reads TGTGCCAGCAGTCCCCGGGCCCTCAATCAGCCCCAGCATTTT.

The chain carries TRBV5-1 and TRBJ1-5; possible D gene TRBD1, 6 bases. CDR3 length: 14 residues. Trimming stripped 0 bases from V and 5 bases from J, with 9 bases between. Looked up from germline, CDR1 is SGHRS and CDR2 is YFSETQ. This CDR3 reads CASSLGGLDQPQHF. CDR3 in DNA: TGCGCCAGCAGCTTGGGGGGGCTGGATCAGCCCCAGCATTTT.

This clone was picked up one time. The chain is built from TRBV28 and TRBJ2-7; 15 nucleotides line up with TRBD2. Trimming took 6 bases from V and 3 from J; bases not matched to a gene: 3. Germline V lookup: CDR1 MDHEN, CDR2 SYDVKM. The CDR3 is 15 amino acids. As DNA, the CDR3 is TGTGCCAGCAGCGGACTAGCGGGGGGGATCTACGAGCAGTACTTC. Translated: CASSGLAGGIYEQYF.

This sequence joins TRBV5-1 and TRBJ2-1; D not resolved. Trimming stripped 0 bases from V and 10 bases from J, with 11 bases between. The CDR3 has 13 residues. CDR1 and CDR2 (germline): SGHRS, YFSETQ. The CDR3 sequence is CASSLGGDREQFF. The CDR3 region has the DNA TGCGCCAGCAGCTTGGGAGGCGACCGGGAGCAGTTCTTC. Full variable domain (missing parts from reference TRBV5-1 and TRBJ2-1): KAGVTQTPRYLIKTRGQQVTLSCSPISGHRSVSWYQQTPGQGLQFLFEYFSETQRNKGNFPGRFSGRQFSNSRSEMNVSTLELGDSALYLCASSLGGDREQFFGPGTRLTVL.

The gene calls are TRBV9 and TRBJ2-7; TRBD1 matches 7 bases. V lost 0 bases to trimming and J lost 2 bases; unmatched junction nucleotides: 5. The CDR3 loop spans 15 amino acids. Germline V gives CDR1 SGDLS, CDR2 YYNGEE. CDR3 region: CASSVDTGETYEQYF. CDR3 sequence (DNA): TGTGCCAGCAGCGTAGATACAGGGGAAACCTACGAGCAGTACTTC. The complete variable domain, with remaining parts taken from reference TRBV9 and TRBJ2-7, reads DSGVTQTPKHLITATGQRVTLRCSPRSGDLSVYWYQQSLDQGLQFLIQYYNGEERAKGNILERFSAQQFPDLHSELNLSSLELGDSALYFCASSVDTGETYEQYFGPGTRLTVT.

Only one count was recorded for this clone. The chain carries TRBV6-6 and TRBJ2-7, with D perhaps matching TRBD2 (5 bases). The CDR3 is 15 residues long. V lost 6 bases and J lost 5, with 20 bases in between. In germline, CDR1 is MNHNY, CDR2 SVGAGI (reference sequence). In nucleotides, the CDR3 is TGTGCCAGCAGCGAGACAAATGAGGGTCTTAACGAGCAGTACTTC. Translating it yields CASSETNEGLNEQYF.

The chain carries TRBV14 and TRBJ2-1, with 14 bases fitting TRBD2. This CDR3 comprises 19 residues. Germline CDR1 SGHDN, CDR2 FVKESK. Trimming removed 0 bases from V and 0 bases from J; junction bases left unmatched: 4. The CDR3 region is CASSQDWTSGGLSYNEQFF. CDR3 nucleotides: TGTGCCAGCAGCCAAGATTGGACTAGCGGGGGGCTCTCCTACAATGAGCAGTTCTTC.

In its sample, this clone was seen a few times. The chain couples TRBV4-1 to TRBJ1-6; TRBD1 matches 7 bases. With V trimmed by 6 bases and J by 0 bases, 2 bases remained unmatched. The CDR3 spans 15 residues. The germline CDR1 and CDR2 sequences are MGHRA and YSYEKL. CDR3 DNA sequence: TGCGCCAGCAGGGACAGGAGCTCCTATAATTCACCCCTCCACTTT. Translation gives CASRDRSSYNSPLHF.

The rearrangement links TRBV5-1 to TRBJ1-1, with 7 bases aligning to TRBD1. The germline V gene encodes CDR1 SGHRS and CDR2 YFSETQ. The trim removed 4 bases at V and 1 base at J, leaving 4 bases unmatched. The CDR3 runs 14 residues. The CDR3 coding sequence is TGCGCCAGCAGCCTGGGACAGTGGAACACTGAAGCTTTCTTT. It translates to CASSLGQWNTEAFF.

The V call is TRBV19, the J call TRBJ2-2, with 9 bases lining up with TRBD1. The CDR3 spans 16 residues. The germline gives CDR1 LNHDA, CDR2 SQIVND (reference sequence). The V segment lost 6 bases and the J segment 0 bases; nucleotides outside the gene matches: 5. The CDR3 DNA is TGTGCCAGTAGGGCCCGACAGGGGGCGAACACCGGGGAGCTGTTTTTT. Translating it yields CASRARQGANTGELFF.

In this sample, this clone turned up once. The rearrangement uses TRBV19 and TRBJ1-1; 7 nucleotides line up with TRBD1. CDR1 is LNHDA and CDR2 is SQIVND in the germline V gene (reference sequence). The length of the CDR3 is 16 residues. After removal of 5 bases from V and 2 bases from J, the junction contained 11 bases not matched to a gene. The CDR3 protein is CASSSRTGQFNTEAFF. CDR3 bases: TGTGCCAGTAGTTCGAGGACGGGACAGTTCAACACTGAAGCTTTCTTT. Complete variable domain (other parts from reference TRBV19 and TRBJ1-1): DGGITQSPKYLFRKEGQNVTLSCEQNLNHDAMYWYRQDPGQGLRLIYYSQIVNDFQKGDIAEGYSVSREKKESFPLTVTSAQKNPTAFYLCASSSRTGQFNTEAFFGQGTRLTVV.

CDR3 loop: CASSLAGEDTQYF. CDR3 DNA: TGCGCCAGCAGCTTGGCCGGGGAAGATACGCAGTATTTT. V usage is TRBV5-1 and J usage is TRBJ2-3, with a tentative D call TRBD2 (5 bases). Deletions cut 0 bases from V and 5 bases from J, with 7 bases between. This CDR3 is built from 13 residues. CDR1 is SGHRS, CDR2 YFSETQ, per germline. The full variable domain, rest sourced from reference TRBV5-1 and TRBJ2-3, is KAGVTQTPRYLIKTRGQQVTLSCSPISGHRSVSWYQQTPGQGLQFLFEYFSETQRNKGNFPGRFSGRQFSNSRSEMNVSTLELGDSALYLCASSLAGEDTQYFGPGTRLTVL.

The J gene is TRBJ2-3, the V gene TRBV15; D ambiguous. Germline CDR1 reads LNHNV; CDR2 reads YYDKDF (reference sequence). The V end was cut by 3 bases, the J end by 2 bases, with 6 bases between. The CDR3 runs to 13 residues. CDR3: CATSSQDTDTQYF. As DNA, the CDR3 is TGTGCCACCAGCAGCCAGGACACAGATACGCAGTATTTT. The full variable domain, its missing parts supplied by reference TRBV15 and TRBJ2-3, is DAMVIQNPRYQVTQFGKPVTLSCSQTLNHNVMYWYQQKSSQAPKLLFHYYDKDFNNEADTPDNFQSRRPNTSFCFLDIRSPGLGDTAMYLCATSSQDTDTQYFGPGTRLTVL.

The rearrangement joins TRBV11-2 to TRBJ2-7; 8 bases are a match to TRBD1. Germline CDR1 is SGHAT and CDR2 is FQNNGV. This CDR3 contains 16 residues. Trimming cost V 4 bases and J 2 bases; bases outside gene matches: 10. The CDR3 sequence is CASSSGQGSYPYEQYV. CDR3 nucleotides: TGTGCCAGCAGCTCCGGACAGGGATCCTATCCCTACGAGCAGTACGTC.

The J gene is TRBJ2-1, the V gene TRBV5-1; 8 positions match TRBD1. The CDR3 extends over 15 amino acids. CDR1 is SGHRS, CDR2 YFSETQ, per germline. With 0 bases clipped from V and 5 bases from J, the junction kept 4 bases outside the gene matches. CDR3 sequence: CASSLDRGINNEQFF. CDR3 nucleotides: TGCGCCAGCAGCTTGGACAGGGGGATTAACAATGAGCAGTTCTTC.

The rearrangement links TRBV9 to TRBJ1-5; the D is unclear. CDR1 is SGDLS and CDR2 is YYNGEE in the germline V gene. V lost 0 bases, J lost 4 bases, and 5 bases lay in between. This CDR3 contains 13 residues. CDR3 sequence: CASSVGENQPQHF. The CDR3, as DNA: TGTGCCAGCAGCGTAGGAGAGAATCAGCCCCAGCATTTT. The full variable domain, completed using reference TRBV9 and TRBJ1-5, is DSGVTQTPKHLITATGQRVTLRCSPRSGDLSVYWYQQSLDQGLQFLIQYYNGEERAKGNILERFSAQQFPDLHSELNLSSLELGDSALYFCASSVGENQPQHFGDGTRLSIL.

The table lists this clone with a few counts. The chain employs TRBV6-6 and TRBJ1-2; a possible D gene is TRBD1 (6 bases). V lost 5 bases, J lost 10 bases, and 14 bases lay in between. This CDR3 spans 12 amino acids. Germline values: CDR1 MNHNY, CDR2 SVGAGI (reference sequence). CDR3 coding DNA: TGTGCCAGCAGTCTACCGACAGGCTCCTACACCTTC. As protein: CASSLPTGSYTF.